These T cell receptor beta chains were read from a single sample in a study of T-cell reconstitution after alpha-beta-depleted transplantation in children. TCRdb ran MiXCR on the PCR reads and lists one entry per CDR3 protein. The table lists a few hundred thousand distinct CDR3 sequences, 43% of them singletons, with under 35% in the top ten. This sample comprised PBMCs, obtained before TCRalphabeta/CD19-depleted stem cell transplant. The receptors here all came from a girl aged 2 to 9 with aplastic anemia, due to receive a stem cell transplant. Each CDR3 is given with its conserved first and last residue. A D gene is named only where the DNA matches it firmly. Expanded clones are given a class, and other clones once, few, many or no size at all.

D gene	J gene	V gene	clone size	CDR3 DNA	CDR3 protein
NA	TRBJ2-6	TRBV5-1	NA	TGCGCCAGCAGCTTGGGGTCCACAGGCACCTCGGGGGCCAACGTCCTGACTTTC	CASSLGSTGTSGANVLTF
NA	TRBJ2-5	TRBV4-2	NA	TGTGCCAGCAGCCAAGATTCCGGGGCGGGATGGTCGGAGACCCAGTACTTC	CASSQDSGAGWSETQYF
NA	TRBJ1-1	TRBV6-5	NA	TGTGCCAGCAGTTACTCCGGTACCGGCCTAGGTTTCTTT	CASSYSGTGLGFF
NA	TRBJ1-2	TRBV28	many	TGTGCCAGCAGTTTACCCAGGTTGGGACTGGGCTATGGCTACACCTTC	CASSLPRLGLGYGYTF
TRBD2	TRBJ2-7	TRBV20-1	NA	TGCAGTGCTAGCAGGGGACTAGCGGGGGGAACCTACGAGCAGTACTTC	CSASRGLAGGTYEQYF
NA	TRBJ2-2	TRBV18	few	TGTGCCAGCTCACCATTGGGGGCTACGAACACCGGGGAGCTGTTTTTT	CASSPLGATNTGELFF
NA	TRBJ2-7	TRBV6-6	NA	TGTGCCAGCAGCCCAGGAACACTCGAGCAGTACTTC	CASSPGTLEQYF
NA	TRBJ2-3	TRBV10-3	NA	TGTGCCATCGACGGAGGGACGAGCACAGATACGCAGTATTTT	CAIDGGTSTDTQYF
TRBD1	TRBJ1-3	TRBV9	NA	TGTGCCAGCAGCGTAGCGGGGACAGGGGTGGGAAACACCATATATTTT	CASSVAGTGVGNTIYF
TRBD2	TRBJ2-3	TRBV27	many	TGTGCCAGCTGGACTAGCGGGGCAGATACGCAGTATTTT	CASWTSGADTQYF
NA	TRBJ2-1	TRBV20-1	NA	TGCAGTGCTAGAGATCGCTCCGGCTCCTACAATGAGCAGTTCTTC	CSARDRSGSYNEQFF
NA	TRBJ2-1	TRBV4-2	once	TGTGCCAGCGGCCCCAGGGTCCTGTGCTCCTACAATGAGCAGTTCTTC	CASGPRVLCSYNEQFF
NA	TRBJ2-1	TRBV20-1	few	TGCAGTGCACAGAAGGGGAAGATTGATGAGCAGTTCTTC	CSAQKGKIDEQFF
NA	TRBJ2-2	TRBV5-1	many	TGCGCCAGCAGCTTGGGGGCGGGGAACACCGGGGAGCTGTTTTTT	CASSLGAGNTGELFF
NA	TRBJ1-5	TRBV20-1	NA	TGCAGTGCTAGATCACAAGGGAGTCAGCCCCAGCATTTT	CSARSQGSQPQHF
TRBD1	TRBJ1-5	TRBV6-1	NA	TGTGCCAGCGTGCCACAGGGGGCAGGCAATCAGCCCCAGCATTTT	CASVPQGAGNQPQHF
NA	TRBJ2-3	TRBV18	NA	TGTGCCAGCTCACCACCGGGTCAGACGAACACAGATACGCAGTATTTT	CASSPPGQTNTDTQYF
NA	TRBJ1-1	TRBV4-1	NA	TGCGCCAGCAGCCAAGGCAGGGGCCGTACCCACACTGAAGCTTTCTTT	CASSQGRGRTHTEAFF
TRBD2	TRBJ2-1	TRBV20-1	NA	TGCAGTGCTAGCGGGAGGTCGTCTTACAATGAGCAGTTCTTC	CSASGRSSYNEQFF
TRBD1	TRBJ2-5	TRBV5-1	NA	TGCGCCAGCAGCACCGAAGACAGGGGTGGTGGCGAAGAGACCCAGTACTTC	CASSTEDRGGGEETQYF
NA	TRBJ2-2	TRBV5-1	many	TGCGCCAGCAGCTTCCGACAGGGAGGGGCCGGGGAGCTGTTTTTT	CASSFRQGGAGELFF
TRBD1	TRBJ2-1	TRBV20-1	NA	TGCAGTGCCCCCCCAGGGGGCACTAATGAGCAGTTCTTC	CSAPPGGTNEQFF
TRBD1	TRBJ2-4	TRBV12-3/TRBV12-4	many	TGTGCCAGCAGCCCGCCCCAGGGGGCGGGCAAAAACATTCAGTACTTC	CASSPPQGAGKNIQYF
NA	TRBJ2-4	TRBV28	NA	TGTGCCAGCAGTTTATTAAGAAAGACCCAAAACATTCAGTACTTC	CASSLLRKTQNIQYF
NA	TRBJ1-3	TRBV5-8	NA	TGTGCCAGCAGCTTGGCCACCTGGTTCTCTGGAAACACCATATATTTT	CASSLATWFSGNTIYF
NA	TRBJ2-7	TRBV20-1	NA	TGCAGTGCTGGCGGGGTCTACGAGCAGTACTTC	CSAGGVYEQYF
TRBD1	TRBJ1-2	TRBV6-4	NA	TGTGCCAGCAGTGTCTCAGGGGGCAGGGGCTACACCTTC	CASSVSGGRGYTF
NA	TRBJ1-2	TRBV10-3	many	TGTGCCATCAGGAACAACAACTATGGCTACACCTTC	CAIRNNNYGYTF
TRBD2	TRBJ2-1	TRBV3-1	NA	TGTGCCATCTGTTTCGGACTAGCGGGAGAGGGGTGGGACAATGAGCAGTTCTTC	CAICFGLAGEGWDNEQFF
NA	TRBJ2-1	TRBV14	few	TGTGCCAGCAGCCAAGTACCGGGGGTCTACTACAATGAGCAGTTCTTC	CASSQVPGVYYNEQFF
NA	TRBJ2-7	TRBV27	NA	TGTGCCAGCAGTTTATCGCCCGGCCACGAGCAGTACTTC	CASSLSPGHEQYF
NA	TRBJ2-2	TRBV15	few	TGTGCCACCAGCAGGCAGGACACCGGGGAGCTGTTTTTT	CATSRQDTGELFF
TRBD2	TRBJ2-1	TRBV5-1	many	TGCGCCAGCAGCTTCCTTACCGGGACTAGCGACTCCTACAATGAGCAGTTCTTC	CASSFLTGTSDSYNEQFF
NA	TRBJ2-4	TRBV7-8	NA	TGTGCCAGCAGCTTACCAGGGATCAAAAACATTCAGTACTTC	CASSLPGIKNIQYF
TRBD1	TRBJ1-1	TRBV5-1	NA	TGCGCCAGCAGCTTGGCCTCTGGACAGGGTGAGAACACTGAAGCTTTCTTT	CASSLASGQGENTEAFF
NA	TRBJ1-1	TRBV5-1	many	TGCGCCAGCAGCTTGGTTGCAGGCCCGAACACTGAAGCTTTCTTT	CASSLVAGPNTEAFF
NA	TRBJ2-7	TRBV7-6	NA	TGTGCCAGCAGCTTAGCCCCCGACTCCGAGCAGTACTTC	CASSLAPDSEQYF
TRBD2	TRBJ2-7	TRBV20-1	NA	TGCAGTGCCCCCTCGGGACTAGCGGGAGGTCCGGTCTACGAGCAGTACTTC	CSAPSGLAGGPVYEQYF
TRBD2	TRBJ2-5	TRBV6-2/TRBV6-3	NA	TGTGCCAGCAGTGGACTAGCGGGAGTTGGAGAGACCCAGTACTTC	CASSGLAGVGETQYF
TRBD2	TRBJ2-3	TRBV20-1	few	TGCAGTGCTGGAGGGACTAGCGGGAGTCTTAGCACAGATACGCAGTATTTT	CSAGGTSGSLSTDTQYF
NA	TRBJ2-1	TRBV5-1	many	TGCGCCAGCAGCTTGGCCGACTCGTGGGGTGAGCAGTTCTTC	CASSLADSWGEQFF
NA	TRBJ1-2	TRBV5-5	NA	TGTGCCAGCAGCGGGGGTTCAGGGAGGAGAAACTATGGCGACACCTTC	CASSGGSGRRNYGDTF
TRBD1	TRBJ1-2	TRBV5-1	few	TGCGCCAGCAGCTTATTAGCAGGGGGCGACTATGGCTACACCTTC	CASSLLAGGDYGYTF
NA	TRBJ2-5	TRBV20-1	NA	TGCAGTGCTAGAATGGGGCCGGAGACCCAGTACTTC	CSARMGPETQYF
NA	TRBJ2-1	TRBV7-6	few	TGTGCCAGCAGCTTAGCGTCCAGGGTGGCTTCGGACGGTCAGCAGTTCTTC	CASSLASRVASDGQQFF
NA	TRBJ2-1	TRBV12-3/TRBV12-4	few	TGTGCCAGCAGTTTAAGCGCTAGCCCTAATGAGCAGTTCTTC	CASSLSASPNEQFF
TRBD2	TRBJ2-1	TRBV10-1	NA	TGCGCCAGCAGTGAGTCGAATACGCGGGAGACTCTCTCCTACAATGAGCAGTTCTTC	CASSESNTRETLSYNEQFF
TRBD2	TRBJ2-7	TRBV7-9	NA	TGTGCCAGCAGCCCCTGGGGAGGGCCTGACTCCTACGAGCAGTACTTC	CASSPWGGPDSYEQYF
TRBD1	TRBJ2-7	TRBV7-9	NA	TGTGCCAGCAGCGGGACAGATCTCATCTACGAGCAGTACTTC	CASSGTDLIYEQYF